The T cell receptor beta chain described here comes from a study of blood T cell repertoires in COVID-19. Across the study: Donors in the United States, Italy and Spain gave samples during acute or convalescent COVID-19.

Individuals aged 18 to 89 years were recruited from approximately 24 US areas. Before being deemed recovered, Cohort 3 donors had two negative PCRs, clearance, or symptom resolution. Germline V gives CDR1 SGHVS, CDR2 FQNEAQ. The CDR3 totals 15 residues. With 4 bases clipped from V and 3 bases from J, the junction kept 5 bases outside the gene matches. Authors' processing steps: Estimation of nucleated cell counts was performed using reference gene primer amplification. Using immunoSEQ multiplex PCR, the repertoire was profiled, and TCRdb retains in-frame clones only, with some absent. From that table come the V and J calls and clone size; the DNA was used to work out D and trimming. The table includes fewer than 400,000 clones, 85% to 90% detected once.

The sequencing input was PBMCs or T cells enriched from blood (not recorded which). The TCR comes from a woman in her 50s who had recovered from COVID-19. This chain links TRBV7-8 with TRBJ2-3, with 9 nucleotides matching TRBD2. CDR3 coding DNA: TGTGCCAGCAGCTCGCGGGGGGGAAAGACAGATACGCAGTATTTT. Protein: CASSSRGGKTDTQYF.